This T cell receptor (beta chain) was captured in a study of cytomegalovirus exposure and HLA in healthy donors. At the level of the study: In a later analysis, the roughly 120 validation repertoires were reported to have used the same platform as the 600 to 700 first-cohort repertoires. Study findings and constraints: Three chains linked to CMV were shown in vitro to be specific for CMV antigens. Cytomegalovirus-associated TCR beta chains were listed, numbering roughly 150.

The donors belonged to the approximately 120-subject validation cohort, separate from the roughly 710-subject first cohort. Notes on this clone: Its specificity is not known.

The repertoire was sequenced with immunoSEQ multiplex PCR; TCRdb's copy has only in-frame clones and lacks some. Of around 150,000 clones in the sample, roughly nine tenths are singletons; the top ten hold 4.5% to 7%. The V end was cut by 5 bases, the J end by 2 bases, with 15 bases between. The CDR3 is 15 residues long. Germline V gene sequence: CDR1 MDHEN, CDR2 SYDVKM. The sequencing sample was made of PBMCs. The chain links TRBV28 to TRBJ1-1; tentative D call: TRBD1 (6 bases). This receptor was identified in a woman aged 25 to 45 in good health and CMV-seronegative. The CDR3 sequence: CASSAGGATNTEAFF. In DNA form, the CDR3 reads TGTGCCAGCAGTGCCGGGGGCGCTACAAACACTGAAGCTTTCTTT.